Sequencing of this T cell receptor beta chain was carried out in a study of T cells of healthy individuals. The V end was cut by 6 bases, the J end by 4 bases, with 12 bases between. CDR1 SQVTM and CDR2 ANQGSEA come from the germline V gene. The CDR3 length is 13 residues. TCRdb analysed the 5' RACE reads with MiXCR anew, one entry per CDR3 protein. The table includes just over 40,000 distinct CDR3 sequences, 3.5% to 5.5% detected once. This clonotype was observed at least ten times. This clonotype was sampled from a human donor in good health. V gene TRBV29-1 combines with J gene TRBJ2-2; weak D call: TRBD2 (5 bases). The CDR3 DNA reads TGCAGCGTGGAGAGAGGGCCCACCGGGGAGCTGTTTTTT. This sequence encodes CSVERGPTGELFF.